The clone carrying this T cell receptor (beta chain) appeared a few times. This record comes from a study of CD8+ T cells in alopecia areata. This sample's treatment: oral pan-JAK inhibitor, 5-10 mg twice daily. Sequencing used cDNA as its template, made by extracting RNA and reverse transcribing it. Measured with immunoSEQ multiplex PCR; TCRdb has only the in-frame clones, and not every one. In the table there are a few hundred thousand clones, under 40% of which are singletons. This receptor was identified in a human donor with alopecia areata. This specimen consisted of CD4+ T cells sorted from blood, obtained at roughly week 30, from a patient treated with tofacitinib.

This CDR3 is CASSPNEAGFGYTF. The CDR3 DNA reads as TGTGCCAGCTCACCCAATGAGGCAGGGTTCGGCTACACCTTC. The chain uses TRBV18 and TRBJ1-2; maybe TRBD1 (5 bases). V gave up 3 bases and J gave up 8 bases, with 16 bases separating them. CDR3 length equals 14 residues. CDR1 and CDR2 from the germline V gene are KGHSH and LQKENI.